This T cell receptor beta chain was retrieved from a study of shared clonotypes between healthy human individuals. Generated by immunoSEQ multiplex PCR, the TCRdb table keeps only in-frame clones and is missing some. This sample has approximately 2.4 million clones, with about 94% found just once. All donors were Caucasian adults living in Nashville, Tennessee. The split of CD4+ cells yielded CD45RA+ naive and CD45RA-negative memory subsets. The ends lost 2 bases at V and 9 bases at J; junction bases unmatched: 4. Germline lookup yields CDR1 SGHNT and CDR2 YYREEE (reference sequence). This CDR3 is built from 14 residues. Note on this clone: Its antigen is unknown. This CDR3 is also generated by other DNA sequences in the sample.

Study observations and caveats: A few donors had roughly 5.2% of their naive CD4 clonotypes in common. Clonotype sharing across donors was expected to vary with sequencing depth.

The sequence was obtained from a man between 18 and 29 years old in good health. The sample comprised naive CD4+ T cells sorted from blood. Described subset: CD45RA+ positively selected. The rearrangement links TRBV5-4 to TRBJ1-6, with TRBD1 identical over 8 bases. DNA for the CDR3: TGTGCCAGCAGCTTAGGACAGGGAACTTCACCCCTCCACTTT. This sequence encodes CASSLGQGTSPLHF.